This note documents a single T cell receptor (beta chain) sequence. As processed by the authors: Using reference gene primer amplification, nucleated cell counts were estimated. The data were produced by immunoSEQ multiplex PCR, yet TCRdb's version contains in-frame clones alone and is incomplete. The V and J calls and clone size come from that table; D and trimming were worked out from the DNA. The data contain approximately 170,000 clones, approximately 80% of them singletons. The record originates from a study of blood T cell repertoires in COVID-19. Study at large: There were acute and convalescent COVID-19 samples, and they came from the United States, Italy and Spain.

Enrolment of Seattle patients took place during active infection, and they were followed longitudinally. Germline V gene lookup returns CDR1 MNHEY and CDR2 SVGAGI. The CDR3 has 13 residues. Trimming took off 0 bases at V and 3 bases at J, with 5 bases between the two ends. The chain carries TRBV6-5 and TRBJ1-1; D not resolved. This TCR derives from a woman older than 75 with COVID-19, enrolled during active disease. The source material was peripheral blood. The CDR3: CASSYSGHTEAFF. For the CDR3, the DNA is TGTGCCAGCAGTTACTCGGGCCACACTGAAGCTTTCTTT.